A single sample is the source of the 28 T cell receptor beta chains below, sequenced in a study of identical twins (dated by TCRdb to between 2015 and 2016). Library preparation employed 5' RACE. The listed sequencing device is Illumina HiSeq 2000. In-frame beta chains were kept once TCRdb had trimmed the public reads at Q25 with fastp and called clones with MiXCR. Each CDR3 protein gets just one entry, which takes the most common genes and DNA from the rows behind it. For this sample the table gives 690,000 or so distinct CDR3 sequences, of which around 6% were detected only once. The ten largest account for around 1.7% of the sample. The sequenced sample was naive T cells sorted from blood. The meaning of the sample's cell subset or site label: cells isolated with a human naive T-cell isolation kit. Every receptor here comes from a man aged 18-30 years in good health.

This clonotype was observed a few times. This sequence joins TRBV6-1 and TRBJ2-5; TRBD2 matches 7 bases. Losses at the gene ends were 11 bases for V and 7 bases for J; bases not matched to a gene: 13. CDR1 and CDR2 from the germline V gene are MNHNS and SASEGT. The CDR3 is 13 residues long. The CDR3 reads CAGGEPSGGTQYF. Written as DNA, the CDR3 is TGTGCCGGGGGGGAGCCTTCTGGAGGGACCCAGTACTTC.

The chain joins TRBV6-1 to TRBJ2-1; 8 bases are a match to TRBD2. Germline loops: CDR1 MNHNS, CDR2 SASEGT. Losses at the gene ends were 7 bases for V and 0 bases for J; bases not matched to a gene: 8. This CDR3 is 16 amino acids long. For the CDR3, the DNA is TGTGCCAGCACTCAGAGGAGCGGGAGCTCCTACAATGAGCAGTTCTTC. Protein product: CASTQRSGSSYNEQFF.

This clonotype was picked up a small number of times. This sequence joins TRBV20-1 and TRBJ2-6; D is possibly TRBD1 (5 bases). CDR1 DFQATT and CDR2 SNEGSKA come from the germline V gene (reference sequence). V gave up 0 bases and J gave up 2 bases, with 14 bases separating them. The CDR3 is 17 amino acids. The CDR3 sequence is CSARDRVRSPGANVLTF. As DNA, the CDR3 is TGCAGTGCTAGAGACAGGGTACGATCTCCTGGGGCCAACGTCCTGACTTTC.

This clonotype was picked up many times. This rearrangement joins TRBV29-1 to TRBJ2-7; D gene unclear. This CDR3 is 12 amino acids long. Germline assignment: CDR1 SQVTM and CDR2 ANQGSEA. Trimming took 6 bases from V and 2 from J, leaving 11 bases between them. The CDR3 protein is CSVTSSTYEQYF. The CDR3 region has the DNA TGCAGCGTCACCAGCTCCACCTACGAGCAGTACTTC.

This rearrangement joins TRBV6-2 or TRBV6-3 to TRBJ1-1, with D tentatively TRBD1 (6 bases). Germline V gene lookup returns CDR1 MNHEY and CDR2 SVGEGT. V was cut by 5 bases and J by 0 bases, with 10 bases left in between. The CDR3 is made up of 14 amino acids. Here the CDR3 reads CASSPRGVNTEAFF. Written as DNA, the CDR3 is TGTGCCAGCAGTCCCAGGGGAGTGAACACTGAAGCTTTCTTT.

Ten or more counts support this clonotype. The genes are TRBV15 and TRBJ2-7; TRBD2 matches at 9 bases. The J segment lost 7 bases and the V segment lost 9 bases, leaving 16 bases of the junction unmatched. Germline V gene sequence: CDR1 LNHNV, CDR2 YYDKDF (reference sequence). This CDR3 is 15 amino acids long. Written as DNA, the CDR3 is TGTGCCACGAGCGAGATAGCGGGAGTATCGGGGGAGCAGTACGTC. This translates into CATSEIAGVSGEQYV.

This rearrangement joins TRBV7-9 to TRBJ1-2; 7 nucleotides match TRBD1. The CDR3 loop spans 17 amino acids. Losses at the gene ends were 1 base for V and 4 bases for J; bases not matched to a gene: 12. Germline CDR1 reads SEHNR; CDR2 reads FQNEAQ (reference sequence). The CDR3 here is CASSLDRDDRAGYGYTF. The CDR3 DNA reads as TGTGCCAGCAGCTTAGACAGGGACGACAGGGCCGGCTATGGCTACACCTTC.

This clonotype was seen only once. It may be a read error: a sequence one base away is much more abundant. Written as DNA, the CDR3 is TGTGCCAGCAGTTTTAGTCGAGGGGTTGGGGTTAAGCAGTTCTTC. This gives the protein CASSFSRGVGVKQFF. This chain links TRBV27 with TRBJ2-1; D is possibly TRBD1 or TRBD2 (5 bases each). This CDR3 is 15 amino acids long. Trimming left V 3 bases short and J 11 bases short, with 20 bases between. Germline values: CDR1 MNHEY, CDR2 SMNVEV (reference sequence).

V and J are TRBV19 and TRBJ2-1; 11 bases fit TRBD2. The germline V gene encodes CDR1 LNHDA and CDR2 SQIVND (reference sequence). V lost 3 bases, J lost 1 base, and 5 bases stayed unmatched. This CDR3 region has 17 residues. The CDR3, as DNA: TGTGCCAGTAGTATTCAGCGACTAGCGGGATCCTACAATGAGCAGTTCTTC. Translated, it gives CASSIQRLAGSYNEQFF.

This clonotype showed up many times. This chain links TRBV18 with TRBJ2-3; TRBD1 matches at 7 bases. Germline loops: CDR1 KGHSH, CDR2 LQKENI. The CDR3 is made up of 14 amino acids. V lost 3 bases, J lost 10 bases, and 10 bases stayed unmatched. CDR3 region: CASSPRGQTGSQYF. The CDR3 DNA sequence: TGTGCCAGCTCACCCAGGGGACAGACCGGATCGCAGTATTTT.

This clonotype was detected many times. The CDR3 nucleotides are TGTGCCAGCAGTCCCTTTGTGGCAGGGAACACTGAAGCTTTCTTT. Translated: CASSPFVAGNTEAFF. The rearrangement uses TRBV6-1 and TRBJ1-1, with D hard to call. V gave up 5 bases and J gave up 1 base, with 14 bases separating them. The CDR3 is 15 residues long. Germline lookup yields CDR1 MNHNS and CDR2 SASEGT.

This clonotype was observed many times. The chain is built from TRBV29-1 and TRBJ1-1; the D gene is possibly TRBD1 (5 bases). CDR1 is SQVTM, CDR2 ANQGSEA, per germline. The V and J ends lost 3 bases and 4 bases respectively, with 9 bases between them. This CDR3 is 12 amino acids long. The CDR3 coding sequence is TGCAGCGTTGACAATGGGGGCACTGAAGCTTTCTTT. It yields the protein CSVDNGGTEAFF.

There are many counts of this clonotype. The V gene is TRBV18, the J gene TRBJ2-7; TRBD1 might be the D (6 bases). V was clipped by 2 bases and J by 2 bases, with 13 bases between them. Per the germline V gene, CDR1 is KGHSH and CDR2 is LQKENI. This CDR3 comprises 15 residues. The CDR3 loop is CASSPRAGATYEQYV. Written as DNA, the CDR3 is TGTGCCAGCTCACCAAGGGCAGGGGCTACCTACGAGCAGTACGTC.

This clonotype was recorded many times. The chain employs TRBV6-1 and TRBJ2-2; D remains ambiguous. CDR3 length: 14 residues. Trimming left V 4 bases short and J 4 bases short, with 10 bases between. Germline CDR1 is MNHNS and CDR2 is SASEGT. CDR3 sequence (DNA): TGTGCCAGCAGTGTTGGGCATGGCACCGGGGAGCTGTTTTTT. Translation gives CASSVGHGTGELFF.

In its sample, this clonotype was seen a few times. The rearrangement uses TRBV6-1 and TRBJ2-7; D is undetermined. The germline V gene has CDR1 MNHNS and CDR2 SASEGT. This CDR3 region has 15 residues. The CDR3 sequence is CASNTTLSSTFLPRV. The CDR3 DNA is TGTGCCAGCAATACGACGCTCTCATCCACCTTCCTCCCGCGTGTC.

This clonotype was detected ten times or more. The V gene is TRBV12-3 or TRBV12-4, the J gene TRBJ2-3; D ambiguous. Trimming pared 5 bases from V and 7 bases from J, leaving 10 bases between. This CDR3 is built from 12 residues. The CDR3 region is CASSLDSNTQYF. DNA of the CDR3: TGTGCCAGCAGTCTTGACTCCAATACGCAGTATTTT.

In this sample, this clonotype turned up a few times. This chain connects TRBV30 to TRBJ2-7; TRBD1 aligns across 10 bases. Losses at the gene ends were 5 bases for V and 5 bases for J; bases not matched to a gene: 9. CDR3 length equals 14 residues. CDR1 is GTSNPN and CDR2 is SVGIG in the germline V gene (reference sequence). The CDR3: CAWSKRDRGNEQYF. The CDR3 DNA sequence: TGTGCCTGGTCCAAACGGGACAGGGGTAACGAGCAGTACTTC.

CDR3 residues: CASSLAKSKGQGPQHF. The CDR3 DNA is TGTGCCAGCAGCTTAGCGAAGTCGAAGGGTCAGGGGCCCCAGCATTTT. The V call is TRBV7-2, the J call TRBJ1-5; TRBD1 might be the D (5 bases). This CDR3 contains 16 residues. With 0 bases removed from V and 9 bases from J, the gap between germline ends came to 18 bases. Per germline, CDR1 SGHTA and CDR2 FQGNSA.

This clonotype was seen ten or more times. The J gene is TRBJ2-1, the V gene TRBV11-2; 8 bases are a match to TRBD2. The CDR3 length is 15 residues. Germline CDR1 is SGHAT and CDR2 is FQNNGV. V gave up 5 bases and J gave up 2 bases; unmatched junction bases: 5. DNA for the CDR3: TGTGCCAGCAGCGCTACTAGCGGAACCTACAATGAGCAGTTCTTC. It encodes CASSATSGTYNEQFF.

This clonotype was seen many times. The chain uses TRBV10-3 and TRBJ2-3, with a possible D match to TRBD1 (5 bases). This CDR3 region has 15 residues. Germline CDR1 is ENHRY and CDR2 is SYGVKD. Trimming took 0 bases from V and 0 from J, leaving 7 bases between them. This CDR3 is CAISESGASTDTQYF. CDR3 in DNA: TGTGCCATCAGTGAGTCTGGGGCTAGCACAGATACGCAGTATTTT.

This clonotype was observed at least ten times. This chain links TRBV7-8 with TRBJ2-5; D may be TRBD2 (6 bases). Trimming removed 1 base from V and 5 bases from J, with 17 bases in between. The CDR3 has 16 residues. Germline CDR1 reads SGHVS; CDR2 reads FQNEAQ. The CDR3 is CASSLDARDSKETQYF. The CDR3 DNA sequence: TGTGCCAGCAGCTTAGATGCGCGGGATAGTAAGGAGACCCAGTACTTC.

This clonotype has just a few counts. This chain joins TRBV6-2 or TRBV6-3 and TRBJ1-6; D is perhaps TRBD1 (5 bases). Germline assignment: CDR1 MNHEY and CDR2 SVGEGT. V lost 5 bases and J lost 6, with 14 bases in between. The CDR3 consists of 15 residues. The CDR3 region has the DNA TGTGCCAGCAGTCGACCGGGACCTTCTAATTCACCCCTCCACTTT. It codes for CASSRPGPSNSPLHF.

This clonotype was seen repeatedly, ten times or more. The genes are TRBV4-2 and TRBJ2-1, with a weak D call TRBD2 (6 bases). V was pared by 0 bases and J by 5 bases, with 17 bases between. The CDR3 has 17 residues. Per the germline V gene, CDR1 is LGHNA and CDR2 is YNFKEQ. This chain's CDR3 is CASSQDWFSLAHNEQFF. The CDR3 bases are TGTGCCAGCAGCCAAGATTGGTTCTCCCTAGCGCACAATGAGCAGTTCTTC.

The sample holds many counts of this clonotype. The chain is built from TRBV5-6 and TRBJ2-5, with no clear D. This CDR3 spans 13 amino acids. Per the germline V gene, CDR1 is SGHDT and CDR2 is YYEEEE. V was clipped by 6 bases and J by 2 bases, with 11 bases between them. The DNA of the CDR3 is TGTGCCAGCATCCAGACACCGCAAGAGACCCAGTACTTC. Translating it yields CASIQTPQETQYF.

This clonotype was seen many times. For the CDR3, the DNA is TGCAGTGCTAGATCGCAGAATTCCTACAATGAGCAGTTCTTC. Encoded protein: CSARSQNSYNEQFF. The rearrangement links TRBV20-1 to TRBJ2-1, with D uncertain. The CDR3 contains 14 residues. From germline, CDR1 is DFQATT and CDR2 SNEGSKA (reference sequence). Trimming removed 2 bases from V and 1 base from J, with 9 bases in between.

The DNA for the CDR3 is TGTGCCAGCTCACCACCCGAGAAGTACAATGAGCAGTTCTTC. Amino acids: CASSPPEKYNEQFF. This rearrangement joins TRBV18 to TRBJ2-1; D call uncertain. Trimming shortened V by 0 bases and J by 4 bases, and 7 bases separated the two germline ends. CDR1 KGHSH and CDR2 LQKENI come from the germline V gene. CDR3 length: 14 residues.

This clonotype was found many times. The genes are TRBV7-3 and TRBJ2-1; D remains ambiguous. The CDR3 loop spans 13 amino acids. Germline V gene lookup returns CDR1 SGHTA and CDR2 FQGTGA. V lost 4 bases and J lost 4, with 8 bases in between. Here the CDR3 reads CASSYDGYNEQFF. CDR3 in DNA: TGTGCCAGCAGCTACGACGGTTACAATGAGCAGTTCTTC.

This chain joins TRBV11-2 and TRBJ1-2; D is uncertain. The CDR3 totals 15 residues. Per the germline V gene, CDR1 is SGHAT and CDR2 is FQNNGV. With 4 bases removed from V and 4 bases from J, the gap between germline ends came to 16 bases. CDR3 residues: CASSSLRDGVYGYTF. CDR3 bases: TGTGCCAGCAGCTCCTTACGCGACGGCGTCTATGGCTACACCTTC.